A single sample gave rise to the 21 T cell receptor beta chains below, sequenced in a study of T cell changes during pregnancy in multiple sclerosis (dated by TCRdb to about 2019). Libraries were built with the immunoSEQ multiplex PCR assay. Not all clones reach the TCRdb copy of this immuneACCESS table, which keeps in-frame sequences only. Checked studies attribute under half of the gap to unresolved V genes and leave the rest unexplained. This sample lists approximately 57,000 clones; about 92% were detected once. The ten largest make up roughly 0.2% of the sample. This sample comprised CD4+ T cells from peripheral blood mononuclear cells, obtained in the second trimester of pregnancy. The receptors shown here come from a female donor with multiple sclerosis, enrolled in a pregnancy study.

Comment on this clone: A read error may produce the germline difference seen at one junction end. The chain couples TRBV5-1 to TRBJ2-7, with 9 positions matching TRBD1. The CDR3 spans 14 residues. CDR1 SGHRS and CDR2 YFSETQ come from the germline V gene. The CDR3 nucleotides are TGCGCCAGCAGCTTGGAGGCAGGACAGGGGAGCTGGGACTTC. Translated, it gives CASSLEAGQGSWDF. Based on the CDR3 plus reference TRBV5-1 and TRBJ2-7, the full variable domain is KAGVTQTPRYLIKTRGQQVTLSCSPISGHRSVSWYQQTPGQGLQFLFEYFSETQRNKGNFPGRFSGRQFSNSRSEMNVSTLELGDSALYLCASSLEAGQGSWDFGPGTRLTVT.

The V gene is TRBV4-2, the J gene TRBJ2-7; D remains ambiguous. CDR3 length: 16 residues. Trimming pared 1 base from V and 0 bases from J, leaving 13 bases between. Germline CDR1 and CDR2: LGHNA and YNFKEQ. The CDR3 bases are TGTGCCAGCAGCCAAGGTCTAGACTTCCTCTCCTACGAGCAGTACTTC. It encodes CASSQGLDFLSYEQYF.

V and J are TRBV27 and TRBJ1-5; D gene unclear. Between the trimmed V and J ends, which lost 4 bases and 7 bases, there was a span of 23 bases. Germline V gives CDR1 MNHEY, CDR2 SMNVEV (reference sequence). The CDR3 extends over 17 amino acids. The CDR3 DNA reads TGTGCCAGCAGTTCCCGGGGTAATCCCCAGGCGCCCCAGCCCCAGCATTTT. Its protein product is CASSSRGNPQAPQPQHF.

The CDR3 region has the DNA TGTGCCAGCAGTTATACCGGCGGGGAGCTGTTTTTT. Its translation is CASSYTGGELFF. The chain uses TRBV6-5 and TRBJ2-2; no clear D gene. Deletions cut 3 bases from V and 7 bases from J, with 6 bases between. Per germline, CDR1 MNHEY and CDR2 SVGAGI. The CDR3 runs to 12 residues.

The chain employs TRBV5-6 and TRBJ1-2, with D possibly matching TRBD1 (5 bases). Germline CDR1 and CDR2: SGHDT and YYEEEE. The CDR3 runs 13 residues. With 2 bases removed from V and 4 bases from J, the gap between germline ends came to 9 bases. This CDR3 is CASSFGQGYGYTF. In DNA form, the CDR3 reads TGTGCCAGCAGCTTCGGGCAGGGCTATGGCTACACCTTC. Variable domain in full (rest from reference TRBV5-6 and TRBJ1-2): DAGVTQSPTHLIKTRGQQVTLRCSPKSGHDTVSWYQQALGQGPQFIFQYYEEEERQRGNFPDRFSGHQFPNYSSELNVNALLLGDSALYLCASSFGQGYGYTFGSGTRLTVV.

The CDR3 sequence is CAWGTGESAQHF. DNA for the CDR3: TGTGCCTGGGGGACAGGTGAGTCAGCCCAGCATTTT. The chain recombines TRBV30 with TRBJ1-5; 8 nucleotides agree with TRBD1. V shed 5 bases, J shed 11 bases, and the junction held 8 bases outside the gene matches. Looked up from germline, CDR1 is GTSNPN and CDR2 is SVGIG (reference sequence). This CDR3 is built from 12 residues.

The chain employs TRBV19 and TRBJ1-2; no firm D call. Per germline, CDR1 LNHDA and CDR2 SQIVND (reference sequence). The CDR3 has 14 amino acids. Trimming stripped 4 bases from V and 3 bases from J, with 12 bases between. CDR3 in amino acids: CASSTEVLDYGYTF. In DNA form, the CDR3 reads TGTGCCAGTAGTACTGAGGTGCTCGACTATGGCTACACCTTC.

This chain uses TRBV11-1 with TRBJ2-7; possible D gene TRBD2, 5 bases. The CDR3 covers 13 residues. V lost 5 bases and J 4 bases, leaving 12 bases between the germline ends. Germline V gives CDR1 SGHAT, CDR2 FQDESV (reference sequence). Here the CDR3 reads CASSREHSYEQYF. The CDR3 bases are TGTGCCAGCAGCCGGGAACATAGTTACGAGCAGTACTTC.

This clone occurred once. The CDR3 DNA reads TGTGCCAGCAGCTCGCAGGGATATGAAAAACTGTTTTTT. Encoded protein: CASSSQGYEKLFF. The chain employs TRBV6-1 and TRBJ1-4, with D perhaps matching TRBD1 (5 bases). Trimming stripped 6 bases from V and 6 bases from J, with 11 bases between. The CDR3 loop spans 13 amino acids. Germline V gene data show CDR1 as MNHNS and CDR2 as SASEGT.

This rearrangement joins TRBV10-3 to TRBJ1-4; perhaps TRBD1 as D (5 bases). Germline-derived CDR1 and CDR2 are ENHRY and SYGVKD. Trimming left V 6 bases short and J 8 bases short, with 10 bases between. The CDR3 is 12 residues long. The CDR3 DNA is TGTGCCATCAGCGGGGGAGAAGAAAAACTGTTTTTT. Translating gives CAISGGEEKLFF.

The V call is TRBV5-1, the J call TRBJ2-3, with D perhaps TRBD1 (5 bases). Germline CDR1 SGHRS, CDR2 YFSETQ. The CDR3 loop spans 15 amino acids. The V and J ends lost 5 bases and 0 bases respectively, with 13 bases between them. This CDR3 is CASSGATPSTDTQYF. The DNA of the CDR3 is TGCGCCAGCAGTGGGGCAACCCCTAGCACAGATACGCAGTATTTT.

This clone was recorded only once. This chain joins TRBV5-4 and TRBJ2-1; weak D call: TRBD1 (5 bases). This CDR3 comprises 13 residues. Trimming removed 5 bases from V and 6 bases from J, with 12 bases in between. Looked up from germline, CDR1 is SGHNT and CDR2 is YYREEE (reference sequence). The CDR3 spells CASSNTQGNEQFF. The CDR3 DNA sequence: TGTGCCAGCAGTAATACCCAGGGCAATGAGCAGTTCTTC.

V is TRBV20-1 and J is TRBJ2-1; maybe TRBD2 (5 bases). Trimming cost V 6 bases and J 8 bases, with 11 bases left between them. CDR1 DFQATT and CDR2 SNEGSKA come from the germline V gene (reference sequence). The CDR3 covers 11 residues. The CDR3 DNA sequence: TGCAGTGCGAGTGGGCGGGATGAGCAGTTCTTC. Amino acids: CSASGRDEQFF.

The V call is TRBV19, the J call TRBJ1-2; 9 bases map to TRBD1. In germline, CDR1 is LNHDA, CDR2 SQIVND (reference sequence). There are 13 residues in the CDR3. V was pared by 5 bases and J by 6 bases, with 4 bases of the junction left unmatched. The CDR3 coding sequence is TGTGCCAGTAGTGTGGGGACAGGGAATGGCTACACCTTC. Protein: CASSVGTGNGYTF.

The chain combines TRBV13 with TRBJ1-1, with TRBD1 matching over 9 bases. Germline V gene lookup returns CDR1 PRHDT and CDR2 FYEKMQ (reference sequence). This CDR3 contains 17 residues. V lost 4 bases, J lost 5 bases, and 14 bases stayed unmatched. The CDR3, as DNA: TGTGCCAGCAGCTCGCCCAGGGGGACAGGGCGTCGGACTGAAGCTTTCTTT. It is translated as CASSSPRGTGRRTEAFF. The full variable domain, in which reference TRBV13 and TRBJ1-1 provide the parts outside the CDR3, is AAGVIQSPRHLIKEKRETATLKCYPIPRHDTVYWYQQGPGQDPQFLISFYEKMQSDKGSIPDRFSAQQFSDYHSELNMSSLELGDSALYFCASSSPRGTGRRTEAFFGQGTRLTVV.

V is TRBV18 and J is TRBJ2-7; 9 bases map to TRBD1. The CDR3 loop spans 15 amino acids. Germline assignment: CDR1 KGHSH and CDR2 LQKENI. After removal of 5 bases from V and 2 bases from J, the junction contained 7 bases not matched to a gene. This chain's CDR3 is CASSSGQGSTYEQYF. In DNA, the CDR3 is TGTGCCAGCTCATCCGGACAGGGGAGTACCTACGAGCAGTACTTC.

The chain links TRBV15 to TRBJ2-1, with a tentative D call TRBD2 (6 bases). The germline V and J ends were trimmed by 0 bases and 4 bases, with 10 bases remaining between them. The CDR3 length is 15 residues. The germline gives CDR1 LNHNV, CDR2 YYDKDF (reference sequence). The CDR3 sequence: CATSRDPGSYNEQFF. The DNA of the CDR3 is TGTGCCACCAGCAGAGACCCCGGGAGTTACAATGAGCAGTTCTTC.

J is TRBJ2-3 and V is TRBV9; the D gene is possibly TRBD2 (7 bases). The CDR3 totals 15 residues. Germline V gene lookup returns CDR1 SGDLS and CDR2 YYNGEE. V was clipped by 3 bases and J by 4 bases, with 15 bases between them. In nucleotides, the CDR3 is TGTGCCAGCAGCGGATGGGGGGGGGCCGCAGATACGCAGTATTTT. Amino acids: CASSGWGGAADTQYF.

Many counts were recorded for this clone. This sequence joins TRBV6-1 and TRBJ1-3, with D maybe TRBD1 (5 bases). Per germline, CDR1 MNHNS and CDR2 SASEGT. V lost 1 base to trimming and J lost 4 bases, with 8 bases between them. The CDR3 spans 14 residues. The CDR3, as DNA: TGTGCCAGCAGTGAAGGCAGGGTCGGAAACACCATATATTTT. Encoded protein: CASSEGRVGNTIYF.

The chain links TRBV19 to TRBJ2-4; 7 nucleotides match TRBD1. Germline V gene lookup returns CDR1 LNHDA and CDR2 SQIVND (reference sequence). The junction had 7 bases not matched to a gene; V was cut back by 4 bases and J by 7 bases. This CDR3 contains 14 residues. The chain's CDR3 is CASSTVTGNNIQYF. The CDR3 DNA is TGTGCCAGTAGTACGGTGACAGGGAACAACATTCAGTACTTC.

The chain uses TRBV30 and TRBJ2-1; either TRBD1 or TRBD2 may supply D (5 bases each). Germline values: CDR1 GTSNPN, CDR2 SVGIG (reference sequence). This CDR3 spans 12 amino acids. Trimming left V 8 bases short and J 6 bases short, with 14 bases between. Written as DNA, the CDR3 is TGTGCCGGGACGAGCCCCGGCAATGAGCAGTTCTTC. Translation gives CAGTSPGNEQFF.